The 2 T cell receptor beta chains below were found in one sample sequenced in a study of T-cell reconstitution after alpha-beta-depleted transplantation in children. Unique molecular identifiers tagged the TCRbeta library. TCRdb independently ran MiXCR on the PCR reads; one entry per CDR3 protein. There are 300,000 or so distinct CDR3 sequences in the sample; more than 9% occur only once, and 9.5% to 13% lies in the top ten. The starting material was PBMCs from the stem cell graft donor, obtained from the stem cell graft. The receptors derive from a human donor who donated a stem cell graft to a child with SCID.

This clonotype appeared a few times. This chain links TRBV5-1 with TRBJ2-7; TRBD1 or TRBD2 may be the D gene (7 bases each). Germline V gene lookup returns CDR1 SGHRS and CDR2 YFSETQ. V dropped 8 bases and J dropped 2 bases, with 29 bases sitting between them. There are 18 residues in the CDR3. DNA of the CDR3: TGCGCCAGTACAACAGGGGAGGGCGGGATCAGGCCCCCCTACGAGCAGTACTTC. This codes for CASTTGEGGIRPPYEQYF.

The chain uses TRBV9 and TRBJ2-1; the D call may be TRBD1 or TRBD2 (6 bases each). Per the germline V gene, CDR1 is SGDLS and CDR2 is YYNGEE. V was clipped by 0 bases and J by 1 base, with 11 bases between them. This CDR3 region has 16 residues. The CDR3 DNA follows: TGTGCCAGCAGCGTAGGGGGGGCCCAGTCCTACAATGAGCAGTTCTTC. This codes for CASSVGGAQSYNEQFF.